This entry lists 15 T cell receptor beta chains sequenced from one sample in a study of T cell repertoires in cytomegalovirus infection. A single record per CDR3 protein comes from TCRdb applying MiXCR to the reads. Among approximately 290,000 distinct CDR3 sequences listed, about 26% were seen once. What was sequenced was PBMCs. These receptors were obtained from a human donor in good health (CMV status not recorded). Some clones in this sample may be carry-over from other donors' samples.

The rearrangement links TRBV19 to TRBJ1-5; a possible D gene is TRBD1 (5 bases). Germline V lookup: CDR1 LNHDA, CDR2 SQIVND (reference sequence). CDR3 length: 15 residues. V gave up 4 bases and J gave up 4 bases, with 14 bases separating them. DNA for the CDR3: TGTGCCAGTAGTACCCGGGACCGACGGAATCAGCCCCAGCATTTT. This codes for CASSTRDRRNQPQHF.

This sequence joins TRBV5-4 and TRBJ1-6; 10 nucleotides align to TRBD1. Germline CDR1 and CDR2: SGHNT and YYREEE (reference sequence). This CDR3 comprises 16 residues. V was clipped by 4 bases and J by 8 bases; unmatched bases: 9. CDR3 DNA sequence: TGTGCCAGCAGCGCCGCGACAGGGGGCGCGTATTCACCCCTCCACTTT. It encodes CASSAATGGAYSPLHF.

The gene calls are TRBV28 and TRBJ1-1; the D gene is possibly TRBD1 (5 bases). Per germline, CDR1 MDHEN and CDR2 SYDVKM. This CDR3 has 13 residues. V was clipped by 6 bases and J by 4 bases, with 12 bases between them. The DNA of the CDR3 is TGTGCCAGCAGCTACAGGATCGTCACTGAAGCTTTCTTT. This sequence encodes CASSYRIVTEAFF.

This clonotype has a count of ten or more. The V call is TRBV29-1, the J call TRBJ2-3, with 8 bases matching TRBD1. V gave up 7 bases and J gave up 4 bases; unmatched junction bases: 13. The CDR3 contains 15 residues. Per the germline V gene, CDR1 is SQVTM and CDR2 is ANQGSEA. CDR3 loop: CSAIGGRGLADTQYF. The CDR3 bases are TGCAGCGCGATAGGGGGCAGGGGGCTGGCAGATACGCAGTATTTT.

The J gene is TRBJ2-3, the V gene TRBV11-2; perhaps D is TRBD1 or TRBD2 (5 bases each). CDR1 SGHAT and CDR2 FQNNGV come from the germline V gene. The ends were cut back, 3 bases at V and 2 bases at J, with 12 bases in the middle. The CDR3 has 15 amino acids. The CDR3 here is CASSFGPGTTDTQYF. CDR3 bases: TGTGCCAGCAGCTTTGGTCCCGGGACCACAGATACGCAGTATTTT. The full variable domain, rest sourced from reference TRBV11-2 and TRBJ2-3, is EAGVAQSPRYKIIEKRQSVAFWCNPISGHATLYWYQQILGQGPKLLIQFQNNGVVDDSQLPKDRFSAERLKGVDSTLKIQPAKLEDSAVYLCASSFGPGTTDTQYFGPGTRLTVL.

The chain joins TRBV5-1 to TRBJ2-1; D is perhaps TRBD1 or TRBD2 (5 bases each). Germline V gene sequence: CDR1 SGHRS, CDR2 YFSETQ. V shed 4 bases and J shed 2 bases, with 19 bases lying between them. The CDR3 has 17 residues. The CDR3 DNA follows: TGCGCCAGCAGCCCAACCCAAGCCCGGGGCACCTACAATGAGCAGTTCTTC. Its translation: CASSPTQARGTYNEQFF.

This clonotype has ten or more counts. The chain is built from TRBV7-2 and TRBJ1-2; the D is unclear. Germline CDR1 SGHTA, CDR2 FQGNSA. V lost 4 bases and J 1 base, leaving 7 bases between the germline ends. The CDR3 has 13 residues. Written as DNA, the CDR3 is TGTGCCAGCAGCTCTACAGTTAACTATGGCTACACCTTC. Translating gives CASSSTVNYGYTF.

This sequence joins TRBV7-3 and TRBJ2-1; 9 bases are shared with TRBD1. The junction had 7 bases not matched to a gene; V was cut back by 4 bases and J by 6 bases. The germline gives CDR1 SGHTA, CDR2 FQGTGA. This CDR3 spans 15 amino acids. This chain's CDR3 is CASSSRGQGSNEQFF. The CDR3 region has the DNA TGTGCCAGCAGCTCCCGAGGACAGGGGTCCAATGAGCAGTTCTTC.

There are many counts of this clonotype. The V call is TRBV7-2, the J call TRBJ2-7, with TRBD2 as a possible D gene (5 bases). The V gene lost 4 bases and the J gene lost 4 bases, with 17 bases spanning the gap. The CDR3 covers 15 residues. Germline V gene lookup returns CDR1 SGHTA and CDR2 FQGNSA. CDR3 sequence (DNA): TGTGCCAGCAGCTCATCGGACGTCCCGGGATACGAGCAGTACTTC. Translation: CASSSSDVPGYEQYF. The variable domain in full, completed from reference TRBV7-2 and TRBJ2-7, reads GAGVSQSPSNKVTEKGKDVELRCDPISGHTALYWYRQSLGQGLEFLIYFQGNSAPDKSGLPSDRFSAERTGGSVSTLTIQRTQQEDSAVYLCASSSSDVPGYEQYFGPGTRLTVT.

The chain joins TRBV20-1 to TRBJ2-3, with D possibly TRBD1 on 6 matching bases. The V gene lost 0 bases and the J gene lost 3 bases, with 13 bases spanning the gap. This CDR3 comprises 15 residues. The germline V gene has CDR1 DFQATT and CDR2 SNEGSKA (reference sequence). CDR3 coding DNA: TGCAGTGCTAGAGATCAGATGAGGGGGACAGATACGCAGTATTTT. The encoded protein is CSARDQMRGTDTQYF.

In regard to this clonotype: Being one base from a much bigger clone, this may be a read error. This sequence joins TRBV6-6 and TRBJ2-7; D call uncertain. Germline V gives CDR1 MNHNY, CDR2 SVGAGI (reference sequence). The V end was cut by 8 bases, the J end by 2 bases, with 13 bases between. The CDR3 loop spans 13 amino acids. The chain's CDR3 is CASVGGNPYEQYF. CDR3 in DNA: TGTGCCAGCGTGGGCGGCAACCCCTACGAGCAGTACTTC.

Many counts were recorded for this clonotype. The rearrangement joins TRBV28 to TRBJ2-2, with D tentatively TRBD2 (6 bases). V was pared by 2 bases and J by 6 bases, with 10 bases between. The CDR3 consists of 14 residues. Germline CDR1 and CDR2: MDHEN and SYDVKM. The DNA of the CDR3 is TGTGCCAGCAGTTTAGGGGGACTCTCCGGGGAGCTGTTTTTT. Translated, it gives CASSLGGLSGELFF.

V is TRBV7-2 and J is TRBJ2-3, with no clear D. The CDR3 covers 15 residues. V shed 5 bases and J shed 0 bases, with 12 bases lying between them. Germline V gene sequence: CDR1 SGHTA, CDR2 FQGNSA. CDR3 amino acids: CASSLDGRSTDTQYF. The CDR3 DNA follows: TGTGCCAGCAGCCTGGACGGACGTAGCACAGATACGCAGTATTTT. Supplemented by reference TRBV7-2 and TRBJ2-3, the full variable domain reads GAGVSQSPSNKVTEKGKDVELRCDPISGHTALYWYRQSLGQGLEFLIYFQGNSAPDKSGLPSDRFSAERTGGSVSTLTIQRTQQEDSAVYLCASSLDGRSTDTQYFGPGTRLTVL.

The sample holds a few counts of this clonotype. The chain couples TRBV10-3 to TRBJ1-2; D remains ambiguous. Germline CDR1 and CDR2: ENHRY and SYGVKD. The CDR3 length is 11 residues. Trimming took 5 bases from V and 5 from J, leaving 6 bases between them. The CDR3 sequence is CAISIGYGYTF. CDR3 nucleotides: TGTGCCATCAGTATCGGGTATGGCTACACCTTC.

The chain is built from TRBV6-5 and TRBJ1-2; 7 bases fit TRBD1. The CDR3 loop spans 14 amino acids. Germline V gives CDR1 MNHEY, CDR2 SVGAGI. J gave up 4 bases and V 2 bases, and 4 bases lay outside the gene matches. The CDR3 DNA reads as TGTGCCAGCAGTTACGCCCAGGGGGGCTATGGCTACACCTTC. It specifies CASSYAQGGYGYTF.